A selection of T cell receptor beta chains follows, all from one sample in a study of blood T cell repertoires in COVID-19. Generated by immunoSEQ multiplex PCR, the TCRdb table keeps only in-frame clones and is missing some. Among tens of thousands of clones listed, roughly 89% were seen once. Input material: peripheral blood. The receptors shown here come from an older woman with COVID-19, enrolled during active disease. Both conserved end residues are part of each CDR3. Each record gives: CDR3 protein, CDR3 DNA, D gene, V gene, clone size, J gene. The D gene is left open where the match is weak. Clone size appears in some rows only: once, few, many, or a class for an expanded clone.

CDR3 protein: CASSEAGGRRGNEQFF
CDR3 DNA: TGTGCCAGCAGTGAAGCTGGAGGACGGCGGGGCAATGAGCAGTTCTTC
D gene: NA
V gene: TRBV6-1
clone size: NA
J gene: TRBJ2-1

CDR3 protein: CASSSDRVRGKLFF
CDR3 DNA: TGCGCCAGCAGCTCGGACAGGGTAAGGGGGAAACTGTTTTTT
D gene: TRBD1
V gene: TRBV5-1
clone size: NA
J gene: TRBJ1-4

CDR3 protein: CASSSGGSEQFF
CDR3 DNA: TGTGCCAGCAGTTCGGGGGGAAGTGAGCAGTTCTTC
D gene: TRBD2
V gene: TRBV27
clone size: NA
J gene: TRBJ2-1

CDR3 protein: CASSISEDTEAFF
CDR3 DNA: TGTGCCAGTAGTATCTCCGAGGACACTGAAGCTTTCTTT
D gene: NA
V gene: TRBV19
clone size: NA
J gene: TRBJ1-1

CDR3 protein: CAITRDNSGANVLTF
CDR3 DNA: TGTGCCATCACCCGAGACAACTCTGGGGCCAACGTCCTGACTTTC
D gene: NA
V gene: TRBV10-3
clone size: NA
J gene: TRBJ2-6

CDR3 protein: CAWSKGLGISGRVLNTEAFF
CDR3 DNA: TGTGCCTGGAGTAAGGGACTTGGCATTTCTGGACGGGTCTTAAACACTGAAGCTTTCTTT
D gene: NA
V gene: TRBV30
clone size: NA
J gene: TRBJ1-1

CDR3 protein: CASGLVSGSPSSYEQYF
CDR3 DNA: TGTGCTAGTGGTTTGGTGAGCGGGTCACCGAGCTCCTACGAGCAGTACTTC
D gene: NA
V gene: TRBV12-5
clone size: NA
J gene: TRBJ2-7

CDR3 protein: CASSPQIRSIKFF
CDR3 DNA: TGTGCCAGCAGCCCCCAAATTAGGAGTATAAAGTTCTTC
D gene: NA
V gene: TRBV14
clone size: NA
J gene: TRBJ2-1

CDR3 protein: CASSLTGGAETQYF
CDR3 DNA: TGTGCCAGCAGCTTAACGGGAGGGGCAGAGACCCAGTACTTC
D gene: TRBD2
V gene: TRBV7-2
clone size: NA
J gene: TRBJ2-5

CDR3 protein: CSVGLAGYNEQFF
CDR3 DNA: TGCAGCGTTGGTCTAGCGGGGTATAATGAGCAGTTCTTC
D gene: TRBD2
V gene: TRBV29-1
clone size: NA
J gene: TRBJ2-1

CDR3 protein: CASSLAGGVNEKLFF
CDR3 DNA: TGCGCCAGCAGCTTGGCCGGAGGGGTCAATGAAAAACTGTTTTTT
D gene: NA
V gene: TRBV5-1
clone size: NA
J gene: TRBJ1-4

CDR3 protein: CASSQETTPYNEQFF
CDR3 DNA: TGTGCCAGCAGCCAAGAAACGACACCCTACAATGAGCAGTTCTTC
D gene: NA
V gene: TRBV3-1/TRBV3-2
clone size: NA
J gene: TRBJ2-1

CDR3 protein: CASSPFQGRIEQFF
CDR3 DNA: TGTGCCAGCAGCCCCTTCCAGGGAAGGATTGAGCAGTTCTTC
D gene: NA
V gene: TRBV3-1/TRBV3-2
clone size: NA
J gene: TRBJ2-1

CDR3 protein: CASSLAPSSEQYF
CDR3 DNA: TGTGCCAGCAGCTTGGCGCCTAGCAGCGAGCAGTACTTC
D gene: NA
V gene: TRBV5-6
clone size: once
J gene: TRBJ2-7

CDR3 protein: CASSGTLEGYTF
CDR3 DNA: TGTGCCAGCAGTGGAACACTAGAAGGCTACACCTTC
D gene: NA
V gene: TRBV25-1
clone size: NA
J gene: TRBJ1-2

CDR3 protein: CAWKEGGSSYEQYF
CDR3 DNA: TGTGCCTGGAAGGAGGGTGGGAGTTCCTACGAGCAGTACTTC
D gene: NA
V gene: TRBV30
clone size: NA
J gene: TRBJ2-7

CDR3 protein: CASSFGQNYGYTF
CDR3 DNA: TGTGCCAGCAGTTTTGGGCAGAACTATGGCTACACCTTC
D gene: NA
V gene: TRBV28
clone size: NA
J gene: TRBJ1-2

CDR3 protein: CASSLLSLGSPLHF
CDR3 DNA: TGTGCCAGCAGTTTACTAAGCCTCGGTTCACCCCTCCACTTT
D gene: NA
V gene: TRBV28
clone size: NA
J gene: TRBJ1-6

CDR3 protein: CATSRGGNLYEQYF
CDR3 DNA: TGTGCCACCAGCAGAGGCGGGAATCTCTACGAGCAGTACTTC
D gene: NA
V gene: TRBV15
clone size: few
J gene: TRBJ2-7

CDR3 protein: CASSLLAGGPNEQFF
CDR3 DNA: TGTGCCAGCAGTTTACTAGCGGGAGGGCCCAATGAGCAGTTCTTC
D gene: TRBD2
V gene: TRBV27
clone size: NA
J gene: TRBJ2-1

CDR3 protein: CSVEGTGGTF
CDR3 DNA: TGCAGCGTTGAGGGAACGGGAGGAACCTTC
D gene: NA
V gene: TRBV29-1
clone size: NA
J gene: TRBJ1-2

CDR3 protein: CASSWRDRETQYF
CDR3 DNA: TGTGCCAGCAGTTGGCGGGACCGGGAGACCCAGTACTTC
D gene: NA
V gene: TRBV27
clone size: NA
J gene: TRBJ2-5

CDR3 protein: CASSVLKGGGPYGYTF
CDR3 DNA: TGTGCCAGCAGTGTTCTCAAAGGAGGGGGCCCCTATGGCTACACCTTC
D gene: TRBD1
V gene: TRBV2
clone size: NA
J gene: TRBJ1-2

CDR3 protein: CASSPNTGDDSPLHF
CDR3 DNA: TGTGCCAGCTCACCAAATACAGGGGACGATTCACCCCTCCACTTT
D gene: TRBD1
V gene: TRBV18
clone size: few
J gene: TRBJ1-6

CDR3 protein: CAWSVTSYGYTF
CDR3 DNA: TGTGCCTGGAGTGTAACTAGCTATGGCTACACCTTC
D gene: NA
V gene: TRBV30
clone size: NA
J gene: TRBJ1-2

CDR3 protein: CASKGQGRGYGYTF
CDR3 DNA: TGTGCCTCAAAGGGACAGGGTCGAGGCTATGGCTACACCTTC
D gene: TRBD1
V gene: TRBV10-3
clone size: NA
J gene: TRBJ1-2

CDR3 protein: CASQLGQGTYEQYF
CDR3 DNA: TGCGCCAGCCAGTTGGGGCAGGGAACCTACGAGCAGTACTTC
D gene: NA
V gene: TRBV5-1
clone size: once
J gene: TRBJ2-7

CDR3 protein: CASSLYAYNSPLHF
CDR3 DNA: TGTGCCAGCAGTTTATATGCGTATAATTCACCCCTCCACTTT
D gene: NA
V gene: TRBV27
clone size: NA
J gene: TRBJ1-6

CDR3 protein: CASSLGTLEDTQYF
CDR3 DNA: TGTGCCAGCAGTTTAGGGACTTTAGAGGATACGCAGTATTTT
D gene: NA
V gene: TRBV28
clone size: once
J gene: TRBJ2-3

CDR3 protein: CASRLGAGLAGHEQFF
CDR3 DNA: TGCGCCAGCAGGCTCGGAGCCGGACTAGCGGGCCATGAGCAGTTCTTC
D gene: TRBD2
V gene: TRBV4-1
clone size: NA
J gene: TRBJ2-1

CDR3 protein: CASSQNFQGRRQETQYF
CDR3 DNA: TGCGCCAGCAGCCAAAATTTTCAGGGGCGGAGGCAAGAGACCCAGTACTTC
D gene: NA
V gene: TRBV4-1
clone size: NA
J gene: TRBJ2-5

CDR3 protein: CASSVGGRSGETQYF
CDR3 DNA: TGTGCCAGCAGTGTAGGAGGGAGGAGTGGAGAGACCCAGTACTTC
D gene: NA
V gene: TRBV2
clone size: NA
J gene: TRBJ2-5

CDR3 protein: CASSSQGTGYEKLFF
CDR3 DNA: TGTGCCAGCAGCTCGCAAGGGACAGGGTACGAAAAACTGTTTTTT
D gene: TRBD1
V gene: TRBV5-6
clone size: few
J gene: TRBJ1-4

CDR3 protein: CASSLTVPGQGPEQYF
CDR3 DNA: TGTGCCAGCAGTTTAACCGTCCCGGGACAGGGTCCCGAGCAGTACTTC
D gene: TRBD1
V gene: TRBV28
clone size: NA
J gene: TRBJ2-7

CDR3 protein: CASSSGGSTEQFF
CDR3 DNA: TGTGCCAGCAGCTCGGGGGGGAGCACTGAGCAGTTCTTC
D gene: TRBD2
V gene: TRBV7-2
clone size: NA
J gene: TRBJ2-1

CDR3 protein: CASSLVTGGNQPQHF
CDR3 DNA: TGTGCCAGCAGCTTAGTGACAGGGGGAAATCAGCCCCAGCATTTT
D gene: TRBD1
V gene: TRBV7-2
clone size: NA
J gene: TRBJ1-5

CDR3 protein: CAWDPSISGNTIYF
CDR3 DNA: TGTGCCTGGGACCCTTCTATCTCTGGAAACACCATATATTTT
D gene: NA
V gene: TRBV30
clone size: NA
J gene: TRBJ1-3

CDR3 protein: CASGYGQPNSPLHF
CDR3 DNA: TGTGCCAGCGGATACGGACAGCCTAATTCACCCCTCCACTTT
D gene: NA
V gene: TRBV6-5
clone size: NA
J gene: TRBJ1-6

CDR3 protein: CASSVDLAGGPVGELFF
CDR3 DNA: TGTGCCAGCAGCGTAGATCTAGCGGGAGGGCCGGTCGGGGAGCTGTTTTTT
D gene: TRBD2
V gene: TRBV9
clone size: NA
J gene: TRBJ2-2

CDR3 protein: CAWNTGLQGGYTF
CDR3 DNA: TGTGCCTGGAATACAGGGCTCCAGGGCGGCTACACCTTC
D gene: NA
V gene: TRBV30
clone size: NA
J gene: TRBJ1-2

CDR3 protein: CASSPSSGEQFF
CDR3 DNA: TGTGCCAGCAGCCCTTCTAGCGGAGAGCAGTTCTTC
D gene: TRBD2
V gene: TRBV3-1/TRBV3-2
clone size: NA
J gene: TRBJ2-1

CDR3 protein: CASSPSGALDLSYNSPLHF
CDR3 DNA: TGTGCCAGCAGCCCTTCAGGGGCGCTTGACCTCTCCTATAATTCACCCCTCCACTTT
D gene: NA
V gene: TRBV11-2
clone size: NA
J gene: TRBJ1-6